A selection of T cell receptor beta chains follows, all from one sample in a study of siplizumab effects on memory and regulatory T cells. Data came from immunoSEQ multiplex PCR; TCRdb stores just in-frame clones and leaves some out. Among 95,000 to 130,000 clones listed, 90% to 95% were seen once. Sample: non-Treg CD4+ T cells sorted from blood. These receptors came from a human donor in good health. Each CDR3 is given with its conserved first and last residue. D genes are given only for firm matches. Where a row states a size, it is once, few, many or the class of an expanded clone; other rows omit it.

j_gene | d_gene | abundance | v_gene | CDR3aa | CDR3nt
TRBJ1-5 | TRBD1 | once | TRBV7-8 | CASSPSGTGRNQPQHF | TGTGCCAGCAGCCCCTCCGGGACAGGACGCAATCAGCCCCAGCATTTT
TRBJ2-1 | TRBD2 | . | TRBV5-1 | CASILAVGSYNEQFF | TGCGCCAGCATCCTAGCGGTAGGCTCCTACAATGAGCAGTTCTTC
TRBJ1-3 | . | . | TRBV30 | CAWSVTLKPSGNTIYF | TGTGCCTGGAGTGTAACGTTAAAACCCTCTGGAAACACCATATATTTT
TRBJ2-2 | TRBD2 | . | TRBV2 | CASSESGGPAGELFF | TGTGCCAGCAGTGAATCGGGGGGGCCGGCTGGGGAGCTGTTTTTT
TRBJ1-5 | . | . | TRBV7-2 | CASSLGGTHSNQPQHF | TGTGCCAGCAGCTTAGGAGGGACCCATAGCAATCAGCCCCAGCATTTT
TRBJ2-3 | TRBD2 | . | TRBV7-2 | CASSFWTSGGEVAQYF | TGTGCCAGCAGCTTCTGGACTAGCGGGGGGGAAGTGGCGCAGTATTTT
TRBJ2-3 | TRBD2 | . | TRBV29-1 | CSAGTSGIKDTQYF | TGCAGCGCCGGGACTAGCGGGATTAAGGATACGCAGTATTTT
TRBJ1-1 | . | . | TRBV15 | CATSTTRRGARDVSEAFF | TGTGCCACCAGCACTACCCGGCGGGGCGCGCGGGACGTGTCCGAAGCTTTCTTT
TRBJ1-5 | . | . | TRBV4-1 | CASSQIRGSGNQPQHF | TGCGCCAGCAGCCAGATAAGGGGGTCCGGCAATCAGCCCCAGCATTTT
TRBJ1-1 | TRBD1 | once | TRBV5-1 | CASSSPLGQGNTEAFF | TGCGCCAGCAGCTCTCCCTTGGGACAGGGGAACACTGAAGCTTTCTTT
TRBJ2-2 | . | . | TRBV9 | CASSSKGSLNTGELFF | TGTGCCAGCAGCTCAAAGGGCTCGCTCAACACCGGGGAGCTGTTTTTT
TRBJ2-4 | . | once | TRBV7-8 | CASSLQGEDIQYF | TGTGCCAGCAGCTTACAGGGGGAGGACATTCAGTACTTC
TRBJ1-2 | . | . | TRBV9 | CASSIEATGNYGYTF | TGTGCCAGCAGCATAGAAGCTACAGGAAACTATGGCTACACCTTC
TRBJ2-7 | . | . | TRBV6-1 | CASQFRPLYEQYF | TGTGCCAGCCAGTTTCGGCCCCTCTACGAGCAGTACTTC
TRBJ2-1 | . | . | TRBV10-3 | CAISEYGQSHEQFF | TGTGCCATCAGTGAGTACGGACAGTCACATGAGCAGTTCTTC
TRBJ2-7 | . | . | TRBV6-5 | CASSYRTARRIYEQYF | TGTGCCAGCAGTTACCGGACAGCCCGCAGGATCTACGAGCAGTACTTC
TRBJ2-1 | TRBD1 | . | TRBV11-2 | CASRPRQGVDEQFF | TGTGCCAGCAGACCTAGACAGGGTGTGGATGAGCAGTTCTTC
TRBJ2-2 | TRBD2 | . | TRBV19 | CASRLAGGPQVTGELFF | TGTGCCAGTAGACTAGCGGGAGGGCCTCAAGTCACCGGGGAGCTGTTTTTT
TRBJ2-5 | TRBD1 | . | TRBV29-1 | CSVSQGAGTQYF | TGCAGCGTCTCACAGGGGGCTGGGACCCAGTACTTC
TRBJ2-7 | TRBD1 | . | TRBV7-9 | CASSFSGTAYEQYF | TGTGCCAGCAGCTTTAGTGGGACAGCCTACGAGCAGTACTTC
TRBJ2-7 | . | . | TRBV2 | CASRRAGSYEQYF | TGTGCCAGCAGGCGCGCCGGCTCCTACGAGCAGTACTTC
TRBJ2-7 | . | . | TRBV7-6 | CASSPEGQAYEQYF | TGTGCCAGCAGCCCCGAAGGACAAGCCTACGAGCAGTACTTC
TRBJ2-1 | . | . | TRBV6-5 | CASSSWYNEQFF | TGTGCCAGCAGTTCCTGGTACAATGAGCAGTTCTTC
TRBJ1-1 | . | . | TRBV9 | CASSVLNTEAFF | TGTGCCAGCAGCGTTTTGAACACTGAAGCTTTCTTT
TRBJ2-3 | TRBD2 | . | TRBV10-3 | CAISVLLAGWADTQYF | TGTGCCATCAGTGTACTGTTAGCGGGATGGGCAGATACGCAGTATTTT
TRBJ2-5 | . | . | TRBV27 | CASSFPGSETQYF | TGTGCCAGCAGTTTTCCGGGGAGTGAGACCCAGTACTTC
TRBJ1-4 | TRBD1 | . | TRBV10-3 | CAISGESSGGPEKLFF | TGTGCCATCAGTGGGGAGTCGTCAGGGGGTCCTGAAAAACTGTTTTTT
TRBJ2-2 | TRBD2 | . | TRBV19 | CASCKDKAGINTGELFF | TGTGCCAGCTGCAAGGATAAAGCGGGGATCAACACCGGGGAGCTGTTTTTT
TRBJ1-5 | TRBD1 | . | TRBV6-6 | CASSERTGRLDF | TGTGCCAGCAGTGAGCGGACAGGGCGCTTGGATTTT
TRBJ2-1 | TRBD2 | . | TRBV5-1 | CASSLRLAGYNEQFF | TGCGCCAGCAGCTTGAGGCTAGCGGGGTACAATGAGCAGTTCTTC
TRBJ1-4 | . | . | TRBV7-9 | CASSLGPTGMLLAEKLFF | TGTGCCAGCAGCTTAGGGCCAACAGGGATGTTACTTGCTGAAAAACTGTTTTTT
TRBJ1-3 | . | . | TRBV11-2 | CASSKQDSGNTIYF | TGTGCCAGCAGCAAACAGGACTCTGGAAACACCATATATTTT
TRBJ1-2 | . | . | TRBV27 | CASSLTGQYGYTF | TGTGCCAGCAGTTTAACGGGGCAGTATGGCTACACCTTC
TRBJ2-6 | . | . | TRBV7-2 | CASSRLGSGANVLTF | TGTGCCAGCAGTCGGTTGGGCTCTGGGGCCAACGTCCTGACTTTC
TRBJ1-3 | . | once | TRBV9 | CASSVAILTGGGNTIYF | TGTGCCAGCAGCGTAGCTATTTTGACAGGCGGAGGAAACACCATATATTTT
TRBJ2-7 | . | . | TRBV5-6 | CASNPGRQGSEQYF | TGTGCCAGCAACCCGGGGCGGCAGGGGAGTGAGCAGTACTTC
TRBJ1-2 | . | . | TRBV5-1 | CASSLNYGRDSGYTF | TGCGCCAGCAGCTTGAATTACGGCAGGGACTCTGGCTACACCTTC
TRBJ2-3 | TRBD1 | . | TRBV10-3 | CAIMTGGMGDTQYF | TGTGCCATCATGACAGGGGGTATGGGTGATACGCAGTATTTT